This is a list of T cell receptor beta chains from one sample in a study of T cell changes during pregnancy in multiple sclerosis. Using immunoSEQ multiplex PCR, the repertoire was profiled, and TCRdb retains in-frame clones only, with some absent. There are some 60,000 clones in the sample; 85% to 95% occur only once, and 1.8% lies in the top ten. Here the sequenced sample was peripheral blood, taken after pregnancy. The receptor source for this set is a female donor with multiple sclerosis, enrolled in a pregnancy study. Each CDR3 is given with its conserved first and last residue. A D gene is named only where the DNA matches it firmly.

v_gene	j_gene	d_gene	CDR3nt	CDR3aa
TRBV9	TRBJ2-7	-	TGTGCCAGCAGCGAGGGGCAGGGGATGTCCTACGAGCAGTACTTC	CASSEGQGMSYEQYF
TRBV18	TRBJ1-1	TRBD1	TGTGCCAGCTCACCGGGACAGGGGGTCACTGAAGCTTTCTTT	CASSPGQGVTEAFF
TRBV10-3	TRBJ1-5	-	TGTGCCATCAGTGGGGGTCAGGGCATCGGTCAGCCCCAGCATTTT	CAISGGQGIGQPQHF
TRBV5-4	TRBJ2-3	TRBD2	TGTGCCAGCAGTTCGGGACTAGCGGGCCCTATCCCGCCAGATACGCAGTATTTT	CASSSGLAGPIPPDTQYF
TRBV7-9	TRBJ2-5	TRBD1	TGTGCCAGCAGCCCAAAGACAGGGGGTCCTGAGACCCAGTACTTC	CASSPKTGGPETQYF
TRBV6-5	TRBJ1-1	TRBD1	TGTGCCAGCAGGGCGGACAGGGGGCTTGTTAGTGAAGCTTTCTTT	CASRADRGLVSEAFF
TRBV7-7	TRBJ2-2	TRBD2	TGTGCTAGCAGCTCCAGCGGGATTAACACCGGGGAGCTGTTTTTT	CASSSSGINTGELFF
TRBV15	TRBJ2-1	-	TGTGCCACCAGCAGGGGAGGGGGTGAGCAGTTCTTC	CATSRGGGEQFF
TRBV4-1	TRBJ2-7	TRBD2	TGCGCCAGCAGCCAAGATCCTCTGCGGGAGGGCGGCTACGAGCAGTACTTC	CASSQDPLREGGYEQYF
TRBV19	TRBJ2-2	TRBD1	TGTGCCAGTAGTGACTTCGGGACAGAGAGAATCGGGGAGCTGTTTTTT	CASSDFGTERIGELFF
TRBV19	TRBJ2-2	-	TGTGCCACCCTCCCCAGGGGCGCTTCCGGGGAGCTGTTTTTT	CATLPRGASGELFF
TRBV7-9	TRBJ1-1	-	TGTGCCAGCAGCTTATGGGGGGGCGCGGGCACTGAAGCTTTCTTT	CASSLWGGAGTEAFF
TRBV29-1	TRBJ2-1	-	TGCAGCGTTGAAGCTCGGGGCTACAATGAGCAGTTCTTC	CSVEARGYNEQFF
TRBV28	TRBJ2-2	TRBD2	TGTGCCAGCAGCCTCGGGAGGACGGACACCGGGGAGCTGTTTTTT	CASSLGRTDTGELFF